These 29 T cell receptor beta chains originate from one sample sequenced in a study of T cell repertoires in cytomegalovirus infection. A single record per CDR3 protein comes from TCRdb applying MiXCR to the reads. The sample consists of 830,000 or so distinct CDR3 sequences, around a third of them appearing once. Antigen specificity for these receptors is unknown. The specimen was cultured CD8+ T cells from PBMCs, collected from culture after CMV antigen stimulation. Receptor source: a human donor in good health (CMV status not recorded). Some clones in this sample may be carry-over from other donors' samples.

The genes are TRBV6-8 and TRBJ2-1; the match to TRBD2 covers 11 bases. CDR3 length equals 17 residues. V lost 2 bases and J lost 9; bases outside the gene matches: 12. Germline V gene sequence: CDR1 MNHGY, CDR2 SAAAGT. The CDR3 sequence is CASSYGLAGGLGGEQFF. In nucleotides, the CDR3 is TGTGCCAGCAGTTACGGATTAGCGGGGGGGCTGGGTGGTGAGCAGTTCTTC.

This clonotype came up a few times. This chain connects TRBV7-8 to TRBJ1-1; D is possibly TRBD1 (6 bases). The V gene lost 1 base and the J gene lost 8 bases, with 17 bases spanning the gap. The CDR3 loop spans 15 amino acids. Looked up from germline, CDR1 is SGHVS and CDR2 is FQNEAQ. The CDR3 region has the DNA TGTGCCAGCAGCTTAGAGGGGGGCTTAATCCCCGAAGCTTTCTTT. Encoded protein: CASSLEGGLIPEAFF.

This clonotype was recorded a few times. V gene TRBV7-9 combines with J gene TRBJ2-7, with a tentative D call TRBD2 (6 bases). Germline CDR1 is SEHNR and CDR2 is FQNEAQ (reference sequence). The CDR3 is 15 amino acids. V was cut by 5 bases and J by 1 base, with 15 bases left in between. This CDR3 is CASSLPDGGSYEQYF. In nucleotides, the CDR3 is TGTGCCAGCAGCCTCCCCGACGGGGGATCCTACGAGCAGTACTTC.

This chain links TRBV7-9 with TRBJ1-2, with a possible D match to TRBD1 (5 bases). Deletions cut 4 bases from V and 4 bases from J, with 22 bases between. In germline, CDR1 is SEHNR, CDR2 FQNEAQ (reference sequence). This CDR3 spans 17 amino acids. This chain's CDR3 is CASSSRTWHWPFYGYTF. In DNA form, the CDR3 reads TGTGCCAGCAGCTCCCGGACATGGCATTGGCCGTTCTATGGCTACACCTTC.

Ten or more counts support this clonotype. CDR3 coding DNA: TGTGCCAGCAGCTTAGCGTGGCGGGGGACCCAAACCCAGTACTTC. This sequence encodes CASSLAWRGTQTQYF. The chain is built from TRBV7-9 and TRBJ2-5; TRBD2 aligns across 7 bases. J gave up 8 bases and V 0 bases, and 9 bases lay outside the gene matches. This CDR3 is built from 15 residues. Germline values: CDR1 SEHNR, CDR2 FQNEAQ (reference sequence).

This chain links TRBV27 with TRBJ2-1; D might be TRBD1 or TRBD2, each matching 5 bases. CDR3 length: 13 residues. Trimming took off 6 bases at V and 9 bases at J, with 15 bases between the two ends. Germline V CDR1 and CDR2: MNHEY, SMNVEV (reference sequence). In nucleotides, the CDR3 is TGTGCCAGCAGCCCACTAGGGGTTAGTGAGCAGTTCTTC. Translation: CASSPLGVSEQFF.

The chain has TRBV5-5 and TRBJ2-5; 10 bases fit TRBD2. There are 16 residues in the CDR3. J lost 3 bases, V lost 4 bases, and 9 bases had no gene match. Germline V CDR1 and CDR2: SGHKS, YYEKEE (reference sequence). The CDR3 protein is CASSGAGGPFEETQYF. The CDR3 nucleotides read TGTGCCAGCAGCGGAGCGGGGGGGCCCTTTGAAGAGACCCAGTACTTC.

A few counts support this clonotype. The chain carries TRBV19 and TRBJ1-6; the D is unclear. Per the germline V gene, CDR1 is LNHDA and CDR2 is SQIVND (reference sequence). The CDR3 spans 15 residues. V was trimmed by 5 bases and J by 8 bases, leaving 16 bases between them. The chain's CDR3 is CASSSDSLGDSPLHF. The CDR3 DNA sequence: TGTGCCAGTAGTTCGGACTCACTTGGAGATTCACCCCTCCACTTT.

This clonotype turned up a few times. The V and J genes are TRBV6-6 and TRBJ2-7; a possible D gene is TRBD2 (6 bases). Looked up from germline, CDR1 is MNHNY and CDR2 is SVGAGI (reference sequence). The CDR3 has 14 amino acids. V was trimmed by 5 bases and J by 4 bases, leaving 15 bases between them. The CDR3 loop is CASSPVGGRYEQYF. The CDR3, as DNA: TGTGCCAGCAGTCCCGTCGGAGGGAGGTACGAGCAGTACTTC.

The CDR3 here is CASSYTTVGEKLFF. CDR3 nucleotide sequence: TGTGCCAGCAGTTACACAACAGTTGGGGAAAAACTGTTTTTT. The gene calls are TRBV6-5 and TRBJ1-4; unclear D gene. The CDR3 has 14 residues. V gave up 2 bases and J gave up 8 bases, with 12 bases separating them. From germline, CDR1 is MNHEY and CDR2 SVGAGI.

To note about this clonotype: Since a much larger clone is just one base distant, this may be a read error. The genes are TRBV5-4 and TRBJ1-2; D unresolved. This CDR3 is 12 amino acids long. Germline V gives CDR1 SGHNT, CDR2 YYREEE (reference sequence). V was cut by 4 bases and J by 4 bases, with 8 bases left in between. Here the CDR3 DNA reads TGTGCCAGCAGCACAGTGGGCTATGGCTACACCTTC. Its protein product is CASSTVGYGYTF.

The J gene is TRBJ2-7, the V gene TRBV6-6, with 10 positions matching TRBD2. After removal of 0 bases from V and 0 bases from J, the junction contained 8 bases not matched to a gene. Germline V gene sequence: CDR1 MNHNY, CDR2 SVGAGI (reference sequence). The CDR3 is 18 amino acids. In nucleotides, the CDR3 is TGTGCCAGCAGTTACTCGATAGCGGGGGGACCCTTCTCCTACGAGCAGTACTTC. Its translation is CASSYSIAGGPFSYEQYF.

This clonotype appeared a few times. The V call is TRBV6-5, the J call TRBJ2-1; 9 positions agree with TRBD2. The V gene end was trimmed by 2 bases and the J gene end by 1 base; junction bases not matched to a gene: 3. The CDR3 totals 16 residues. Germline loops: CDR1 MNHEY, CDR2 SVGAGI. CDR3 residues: CASSYGGGGSYNEQFF. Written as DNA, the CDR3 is TGTGCCAGCAGTTACGGCGGGGGGGGATCCTACAATGAGCAGTTCTTC.

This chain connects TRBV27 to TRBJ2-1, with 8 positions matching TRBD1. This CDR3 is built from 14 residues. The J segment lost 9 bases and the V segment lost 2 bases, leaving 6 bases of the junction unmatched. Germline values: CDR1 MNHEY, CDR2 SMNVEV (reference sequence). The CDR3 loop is CASSLPGGNFEQFF. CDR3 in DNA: TGTGCCAGCAGTTTACCAGGGGGCAACTTTGAGCAGTTCTTC.

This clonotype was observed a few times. CDR3 residues: CASSYRGLAGATSTDTQYF. The CDR3 DNA sequence: TGTGCCAGCAGTTACCGAGGACTAGCGGGGGCGACAAGCACAGATACGCAGTATTTT. This chain connects TRBV6-6 to TRBJ2-3; 13 bases match TRBD2. With 2 bases clipped from V and 0 bases from J, the junction kept 8 bases outside the gene matches. CDR3 length: 19 amino acids. Per the germline V gene, CDR1 is MNHNY and CDR2 is SVGAGI (reference sequence).

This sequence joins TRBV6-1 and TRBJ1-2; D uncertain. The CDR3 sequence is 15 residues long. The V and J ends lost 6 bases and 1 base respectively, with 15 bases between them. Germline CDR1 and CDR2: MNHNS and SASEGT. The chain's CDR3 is CASRGTEPGNYGYTF. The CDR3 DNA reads TGTGCCAGCAGGGGAACAGAGCCTGGTAACTATGGCTACACCTTC.

The CDR3 spells CASSLLAPGGEQYF. In nucleotides, the CDR3 is TGTGCCAGTAGCCTGTTAGCCCCTGGGGGGGAGCAGTACTTC. The J gene is TRBJ2-7, the V gene TRBV19; a weak D match, TRBD2 (6 bases). Germline CDR1 LNHDA, CDR2 SQIVND (reference sequence). The CDR3 extends over 14 amino acids. V was trimmed by 6 bases and J by 7 bases, leaving 19 bases between them.

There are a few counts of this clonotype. This CDR3 is CASSSNPGVVNSPLHF. Written as DNA, the CDR3 is TGTGCCAGCAGCTCTAATCCAGGGGTGGTGAATTCACCCCTCCACTTT. The J gene is TRBJ1-6, the V gene TRBV7-6, with D possibly TRBD1 on 6 matching bases. Germline lookup yields CDR1 SGHVS and CDR2 FNYEAQ. V was shortened by 4 bases and J by 7 bases, with 17 bases between the two germline ends. The CDR3 is made up of 16 amino acids.

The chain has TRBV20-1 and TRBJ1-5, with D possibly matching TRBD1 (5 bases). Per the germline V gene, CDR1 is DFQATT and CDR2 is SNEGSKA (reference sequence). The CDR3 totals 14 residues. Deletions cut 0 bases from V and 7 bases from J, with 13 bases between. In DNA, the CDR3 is TGCAGTGCTAGAGATCCCGGGGCGAGACAGCCCCAGCATTTT. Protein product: CSARDPGARQPQHF.

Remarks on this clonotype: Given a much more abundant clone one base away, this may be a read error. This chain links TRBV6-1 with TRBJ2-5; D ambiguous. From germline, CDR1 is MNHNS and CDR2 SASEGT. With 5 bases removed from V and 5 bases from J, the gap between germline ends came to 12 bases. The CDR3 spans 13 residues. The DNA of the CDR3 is TGTGCCAGCAGTTATGCTCCGCCGGAGACCCAGTACTTC. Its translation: CASSYAPPETQYF.

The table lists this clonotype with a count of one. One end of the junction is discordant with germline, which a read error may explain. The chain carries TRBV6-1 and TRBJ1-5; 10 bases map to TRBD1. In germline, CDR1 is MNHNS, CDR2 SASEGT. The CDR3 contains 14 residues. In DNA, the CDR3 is TGTGCCAGCAGTCTGACAGGGGGCAATCAGTCCCAGCATTTT. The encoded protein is CASSLTGGNQSQHF.

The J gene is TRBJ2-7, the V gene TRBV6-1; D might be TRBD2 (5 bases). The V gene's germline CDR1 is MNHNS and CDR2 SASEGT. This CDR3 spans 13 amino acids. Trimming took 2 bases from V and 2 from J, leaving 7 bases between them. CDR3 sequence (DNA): TGTGCCAGCAGTGAAAGGGAGCCCTACGAGCAGTACTTC. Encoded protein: CASSEREPYEQYF.

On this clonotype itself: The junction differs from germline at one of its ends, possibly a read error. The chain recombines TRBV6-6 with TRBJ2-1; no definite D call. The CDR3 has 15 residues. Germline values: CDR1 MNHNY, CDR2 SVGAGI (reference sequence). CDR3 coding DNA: TGTGTCAGCTTAACGGCGGAGCGTTCAAGGGATGAGCAGTTCTTC. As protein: CVSLTAERSRDEQFF.

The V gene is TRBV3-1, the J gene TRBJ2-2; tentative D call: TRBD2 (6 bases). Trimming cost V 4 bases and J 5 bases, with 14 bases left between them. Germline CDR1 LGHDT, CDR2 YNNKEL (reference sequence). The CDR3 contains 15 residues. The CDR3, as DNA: TGTGCCAGCAGCCCACTACCGGGGGAGACCGGGGAGCTGTTTTTT. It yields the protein CASSPLPGETGELFF. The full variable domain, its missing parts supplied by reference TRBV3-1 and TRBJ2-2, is DTAVSQTPKYLVTQMGNDKSIKCEQNLGHDTMYWYKQDSKKFLKIMFSYNNKELIINETVPNRFSPKSPDKAHLNLHINSLELGDSAVYFCASSPLPGETGELFFGEGSRLTVL.

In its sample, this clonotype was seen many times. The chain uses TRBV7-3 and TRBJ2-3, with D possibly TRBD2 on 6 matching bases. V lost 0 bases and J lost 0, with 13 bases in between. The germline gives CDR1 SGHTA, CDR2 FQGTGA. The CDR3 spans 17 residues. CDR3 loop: CASSLTNAGRSTDTQYF. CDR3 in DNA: TGTGCCAGCAGCTTAACGAACGCAGGGAGGAGCACAGATACGCAGTATTTT.

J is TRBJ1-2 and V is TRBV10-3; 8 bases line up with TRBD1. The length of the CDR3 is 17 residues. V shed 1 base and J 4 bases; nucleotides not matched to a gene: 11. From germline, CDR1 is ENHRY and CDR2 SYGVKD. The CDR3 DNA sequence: TGTGCCATCAGTGAGTTGAACCGGGACAGGCCGTCCTATGGCTACACCTTC. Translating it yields CAISELNRDRPSYGYTF.

This chain's CDR3 is CASKREGWETQYF. The CDR3, as DNA: TGTGCCAGCAAGCGGGAGGGTTGGGAGACCCAGTACTTC. The chain links TRBV7-8 to TRBJ2-5; 10 nucleotides match TRBD2. The CDR3 is 13 residues long. With 7 bases clipped from V and 5 bases from J, the junction kept 4 bases outside the gene matches. Germline V lookup: CDR1 SGHVS, CDR2 FQNEAQ.

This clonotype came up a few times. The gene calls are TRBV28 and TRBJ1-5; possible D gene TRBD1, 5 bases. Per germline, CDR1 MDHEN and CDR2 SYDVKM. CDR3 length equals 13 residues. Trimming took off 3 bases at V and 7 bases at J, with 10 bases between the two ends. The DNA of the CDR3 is TGTGCCAGCAGTTTCGGGCAGGGCCAGCCCCAGCATTTT. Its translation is CASSFGQGQPQHF. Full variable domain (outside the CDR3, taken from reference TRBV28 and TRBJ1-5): DVKVTQSSRYLVKRTGEKVFLECVQDMDHENMFWYRQDPGLGLRLIYFSYDVKMKEKGDIPEGYSVSREKKERFSLILESASTNQTSMYLCASSFGQGQPQHFGDGTRLSIL.

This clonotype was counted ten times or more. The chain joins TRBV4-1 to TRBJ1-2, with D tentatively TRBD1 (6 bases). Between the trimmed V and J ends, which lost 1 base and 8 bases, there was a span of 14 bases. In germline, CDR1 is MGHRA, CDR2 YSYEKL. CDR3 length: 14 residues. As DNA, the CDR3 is TGCGCCAGCAGCCAAGTCCCAGGGGCTAGGGGCTACACCTTC. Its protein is CASSQVPGARGYTF.